A single sample gave rise to the 7 T cell receptor beta chains below, sequenced in a study of Ad26.COV2.S vaccination and SARS-CoV-2 variants (dated by TCRdb to the early 2020s). This specimen's treatment or condition label, interpreted: 15 to 20 received Ad26.COV2.S at low or high dose, single or two shots; 5 received placebo; per-sample allocation not given. For vaccine and placebo recipients, repertoires were sequenced using samples collected on day 63 after the first injection. The library relied on the immunoSEQ multiplex PCR assay. This is the immuneACCESS table as TCRdb keeps it, with only in-frame sequences that have V and J called. A part of the clones is gone; compared with another copy, unresolved V genes explain less than half, and the rest is unexplained. For this sample the table gives hundreds of thousands of clones, of which more than 70% were detected only once. The leading ten clones occupy about 1.5% of the sample.

The specimen comprised peripheral blood, sampled in a trial of Ad26.COV2.S vaccine versus placebo. The receptors shown here come from a person aged 18-65 years who received the Ad26.COV2.S COVID-19 vaccine or a placebo.

The chain joins TRBV7-9 to TRBJ2-2; tentative D call: TRBD1 (6 bases). V gave up 5 bases and J gave up 2 bases, with 12 bases separating them. Germline V gene data show CDR1 as SEHNR and CDR2 as FQNEAQ (reference sequence). CDR3 length equals 15 residues. The CDR3 bases are TGTGCCAGCAGCCGGCAGGGGCTAAACACCGGGGAGCTGTTTTTT. It specifies CASSRQGLNTGELFF.

The gene calls are TRBV18 and TRBJ1-1; D uncertain. The CDR3 has 15 residues. V gave up 0 bases and J gave up 0 bases, with 8 bases separating them. Germline CDR1 KGHSH, CDR2 LQKENI. This CDR3 is CASSPPATLNTEAFF. The CDR3 DNA sequence: TGTGCCAGCTCACCACCAGCGACCCTGAACACTGAAGCTTTCTTT.

V gene TRBV9 combines with J gene TRBJ1-2; TRBD1 matches 7 bases. Germline CDR1 SGDLS, CDR2 YYNGEE. This CDR3 contains 12 residues. After removal of 3 bases from V and 7 bases from J, the junction contained 3 bases not matched to a gene. In DNA form, the CDR3 reads TGTGCCAGCAGCGCGACAGGGACTGGCTACACCTTC. Translating it yields CASSATGTGYTF. Drawing the rest from reference TRBV9 and TRBJ1-2, the complete variable domain is DSGVTQTPKHLITATGQRVTLRCSPRSGDLSVYWYQQSLDQGLQFLIQYYNGEERAKGNILERFSAQQFPDLHSELNLSSLELGDSALYFCASSATGTGYTFGSGTRLTVV.

The rearrangement uses TRBV19 and TRBJ1-6; D gene unclear. Germline lookup yields CDR1 LNHDA and CDR2 SQIVND (reference sequence). The V end was cut by 7 bases, the J end by 6 bases, with 22 bases between. The CDR3 extends over 17 amino acids. The CDR3 DNA follows: TGTGCCAGTAAAATGGGTACGGCTGTGGGTTTTAATTCACCCCTCCACTTT. This codes for CASKMGTAVGFNSPLHF.

J is TRBJ2-7 and V is TRBV21-1; whether TRBD2, the table's D call, matches the DNA was not checked. TRBV21-1 is annotated as a pseudogene. The CDR3 runs 14 residues. The CDR3 bases are TGTGCCAGCAGCGACGACCGGGATCGAAACGAGCAGTACTTC. Translation: CASSDDRDRNEQYF.

The chain links TRBV19 to TRBJ1-1; perhaps TRBD1 as D (5 bases). Germline V gene lookup returns CDR1 LNHDA and CDR2 SQIVND (reference sequence). The ends were cut back, 3 bases at V and 3 bases at J, with 14 bases in the middle. The length of the CDR3 is 15 residues. This CDR3 reads CASSMDRGADTEAFF. In nucleotides, the CDR3 is TGTGCCAGTAGTATGGATAGAGGGGCGGACACTGAAGCTTTCTTT.

This chain joins TRBV30 and TRBJ2-3; TRBD2 agrees at 8 bases. With V trimmed by 1 base and J by 0 bases, 9 bases remained unmatched. The CDR3 has 17 amino acids. Germline V gene sequence: CDR1 GTSNPN, CDR2 SVGIG (reference sequence). The CDR3 DNA reads as TGTGCCTGGAGTGGCGTCCCACGGGGGGGTAGCACAGATACGCAGTATTTT. Amino acid sequence: CAWSGVPRGGSTDTQYF.